This paragraph reports one TCR beta chain. The V and J ends lost 3 bases and 0 bases, in that order; junction bases with no gene match: 4. This CDR3 contains 17 residues. Germline CDR1 is SGHRS and CDR2 is YFSETQ. The entry originates in a study of blood T cell repertoires in COVID-19. Data came from immunoSEQ multiplex PCR; TCRdb stores just in-frame clones and leaves some out. The profile shows roughly 130,000 clones, around 90% of them singletons. The chain recombines TRBV5-1 with TRBJ2-1, with 12 bases identical to TRBD2. The clonotype comes from a man aged 55 to 70 with active or convalescent COVID-19. Sequenced: peripheral blood. The chain's CDR3 is CASSSLAGGGSYNEQFF. The CDR3 DNA reads as TGCGCCAGCAGCTCACTAGCGGGAGGTGGCTCCTACAATGAGCAGTTCTTC.